The rows below give T cell receptor beta chains drawn from one sample of a study of blood T cell repertoires in COVID-19. This table comes from immunoSEQ multiplex PCR, and its TCRdb copy is limited to in-frame clones, with some not included. The sample has about 130,000 clones; 70% to 90% are singletons. Material: peripheral blood. The source of these receptors is a woman aged 45-65 years who had recovered from COVID-19. Both conserved end residues are part of each CDR3. D genes are given only for firm matches. Size values are once, few and many counts, or a class for expanded clones, and some rows have none.

>TRBV7-3|once|-|TRBJ1-1
TGTGCCAGCAGCTTATATGTGAACACTGAAGCTTTCTTT
CASSLYVNTEAFF
>TRBV7-7|-|TRBD2|TRBJ2-5
TGTGCCAGCAGCCAACTAGCGGGGGAGACCCAGTACTTC
CASSQLAGETQYF
>TRBV24-1|-|TRBD1|TRBJ1-1
TGTGCCACCAGTGATACAGGGGATACTGAAGCTTTCTTT
CATSDTGDTEAFF
>TRBV7-3|-|-|TRBJ2-2
TGTGCCAGCAGCTTAACTTTGGTAGCGTCGACCGGGGAGCTGTTTTTT
CASSLTLVASTGELFF
>TRBV30|-|-|TRBJ1-5
TGTGCCTGGAGCAGAACAGGGAATACACAGCCCCAGCATTTT
CAWSRTGNTQPQHF
>TRBV7-6|few|-|TRBJ1-1
TGTGCCAGCAGCTTAGCCCCACAGGGAGCGACTGAAGCTTTCTTT
CASSLAPQGATEAFF
>TRBV19|few|-|TRBJ1-2
TGTGCCAGTAGTAGGCCCTCTAAAGGACAGTCCCATGGCTACACCTTC
CASSRPSKGQSHGYTF
>TRBV29-1|-|-|TRBJ2-7
TGCAGCGTTGCAAAAGGGGTTCTAGGGATTGGGGAGCAGTACTTC
CSVAKGVLGIGEQYF
>TRBV10-3|few|-|TRBJ1-5
TGTGCCACCCAGGCCACACTTACTAATCAGCCCCAGCATTTT
CATQATLTNQPQHF
>TRBV19|-|-|TRBJ2-5
TGTGCCAGTAGTATAGTCGGCAGGGGGGCTAGAAGAGGAGAGACCCAGTACTTC
CASSIVGRGARRGETQYF
>TRBV19|-|TRBD1|TRBJ1-2
TGTGCCAGCAGTAACCTCTCGAGGGACAGGGTTGGCTACACCTTC
CASSNLSRDRVGYTF
>TRBV5-1|-|-|TRBJ1-1
TGCGCCAGCAGCTACTCCGGGAGAGGAGGCACTGAAGCTTTCTTT
CASSYSGRGGTEAFF
>TRBV11-2|-|TRBD2|TRBJ2-3
TGTGCCAGCAGCTCCCGGGGGGATGCGGGGCGCACAGATACGCAGTATTTT
CASSSRGDAGRTDTQYF
>TRBV7-9|-|-|TRBJ2-2
TGTGCCAGCAGCCTCCAGGGGTTTACCGGGGAGCTGTTTTTT
CASSLQGFTGELFF
>TRBV3-1/TRBV3-2|many|TRBD2|TRBJ2-7
TGTGCCAGCAGCCGCCGCGGGGGCGAGCAGTACTTC
CASSRRGGEQYF
>TRBV7-2|-|-|TRBJ1-3
TGTGCCAGCAGCTTACTGGACAGTGGAAACACCATATATTTT
CASSLLDSGNTIYF
>TRBV19|-|TRBD1|TRBJ1-5
TGTGCCGGTGGACAGGAAGGTGTGGGGAATCAGCCCCAGCATTTT
CAGGQEGVGNQPQHF
>TRBV5-1|-|TRBD1|TRBJ1-1
TGCGCCAGCAGCTCCTCAGGGGGCCGGAACACTGAAGCTTTCTTT
CASSSSGGRNTEAFF
>TRBV4-3|once|TRBD2|TRBJ2-1
TGCGCCAGCAGCCAATTACTAGCGGGTGACTACAATGAGCAGTTCTTC
CASSQLLAGDYNEQFF
>TRBV9|few|-|TRBJ1-2
TGTGCCAGCAGCCACGGGGGTCGGGGCGGTGGAGGCTACACCTTC
CASSHGGRGGGGYTF
>TRBV6-1|once|TRBD1|TRBJ1-6
TGTGCCAGCAGTGAGATAGCCGGACAGGGCGTTTCACCCCTCCACTTT
CASSEIAGQGVSPLHF
>TRBV19|few|-|TRBJ1-1
TGTGCCAGTAGTCTTCGAGGTCGGGGCACTGAAGCTTTCTTT
CASSLRGRGTEAFF
>TRBV3-1/TRBV3-2|few|TRBD1|TRBJ1-3
TGTGCCAGCAGCTATGGGACAGGGCCTGGAAACACCATATATTTT
CASSYGTGPGNTIYF
>TRBV30|-|TRBD1|TRBJ2-3
TGTGCCTCCCTATTCCGGGACAGGCCCTCGGATACGCAGTATTTT
CASLFRDRPSDTQYF
>TRBV7-9|-|-|TRBJ2-7
TGTGCCAGCAGCTTCCGGGACAAGAGGACCTACGAGCAGTACTTC
CASSFRDKRTYEQYF
>TRBV5-1|few|-|TRBJ2-5
TGCGCCAGCTCCAGGGGGGTGGAACAAGAGACCCAGTACTTC
CASSRGVEQETQYF
>TRBV9|once|-|TRBJ1-4
TGTGCCAGCAGCCCGGCGGCGTCTGAAAAACTGTTTTTT
CASSPAASEKLFF